The sample holds one count of the clone carrying this T cell receptor (beta chain). This record belongs to a study of CD8+ T cells in alopecia areata. RNA extraction was followed by reverse transcription into cDNA, which acted as the sequencing template. Assay used: immunoSEQ multiplex PCR; TCRdb lists only in-frame clones, some missing. The data contain about 100,000 clones, 55% to 60% of them seen just once; the ten biggest clones take up roughly a quarter. Researchers picked out CD4+ and CD8+ T cells from PBMCs by sorting. Sequences were obtained from NKG2D-low CD8+ T cells sorted from blood. This receptor was obtained from a human donor with alopecia areata.

CDR3 DNA: TGTGCCAGCAGTTTAACAGACGGCTACGAGCAGTACTTC. This sequence encodes CASSLTDGYEQYF. This sequence joins TRBV27 and TRBJ2-7; no reliable D call. V was shortened by 2 bases and J by 3 bases, with 8 bases between the two germline ends. Germline CDR1 reads MNHEY; CDR2 reads SMNVEV (reference sequence). The CDR3 runs 13 residues.